This is a list of T cell receptor beta chains from one sample in a study of blood T cells in healthy people across ages. Each CDR3 protein gets one entry after TCRdb re-called the 5' RACE reads with MiXCR. Among 1.5 million to 2 million distinct CDR3 sequences listed, around 42% were seen once. Sequenced sample: blood. Every receptor here comes from a human donor in good health. CDR3s include the opening cysteine and the closing phenylalanine or tryptophan. Each record gives: V gene, J gene, D gene, clone size, CDR3 DNA, CDR3 protein. D genes are given only for firm matches. The listing skips clone size in some rows; elsewhere it reads once, few, many or a size class.

TRBV30	TRBJ1-5	-	few	TGTGCCTGGAGTGTTGGTAGGGGGGGCCTCCAGCATTTT	CAWSVGRGGLQHF
TRBV7-2	TRBJ2-1	-	many	TGTGCCAGCAGCAAGAGGGACCAGTACACCAATGAGCAGTTCTTC	CASSKRDQYTNEQFF
TRBV3-1	TRBJ1-6	-	-	TGTGCCAGCAGCCAGGAACAGCGCAGCGGGTCTTCACCCCCCCACTTT	CASSQEQRSGSSPPHF
TRBV3-1	TRBJ2-3	TRBD2	many	TGTGCCAGCAGCCAAAGATGGACTAGTAACACAGATACGCAGTATTTT	CASSQRWTSNTDTQYF
TRBV10-3	TRBJ2-5	TRBD2	few	TGTGCCATCAGTGAGAGGACTAGCGTGGAGACCCAGTACTTC	CAISERTSVETQYF
TRBV10-3	TRBJ1-1	TRBD1	once	TGTGCCTCCCGAACGGGACAGGGGGACACTGAAGCTTTCTTT	CASRTGQGDTEAFF
TRBV10-3	TRBJ2-3	TRBD1	-	TGTGCCATCAGTGATCCGAGTCCGGACAGGGGAACAGTTTTAGAAGATACGCAGTATTTT	CAISDPSPDRGTVLEDTQYF
TRBV5-5	TRBJ1-5	-	-	TGTGCCAGCAGCTTGTTTGTCAGTCAGCCCCAGCATTTT	CASSLFVSQPQHF
TRBV24-1	TRBJ2-5	-	few	TGTGCCACCAGTGATCAGAAGGGGAATCAAGAGACCCAGTACTTC	CATSDQKGNQETQYF
TRBV6-5	TRBJ2-6	-	-	TGTGCCAGCAGCACCGGCGGGGCCAACGTCCTGACTTTC	CASSTGGANVLTF
TRBV7-2	TRBJ2-4	-	once	TGTGCCAGCAGCTTCCACGACATGACCTACGGGCAGTACTTC	CASSFHDMTYGQYF
TRBV6-5	TRBJ1-1	-	many	TGTGCCAGCAGTCGATCGAACACTGAAGCTTTCTTT	CASSRSNTEAFF
TRBV10-3	TRBJ2-7	-	few	TGTGCCATAGCGGGGACAGGTTACGAGCAGTACTTC	CAIAGTGYEQYF
TRBV12-3/TRBV12-4	TRBJ2-1	TRBD1	-	TGTGCCAGCAGCGAAACCGGGACAGGGGGCTTTAATGAGCAGTTCTTC	CASSETGTGGFNEQFF
TRBV28	TRBJ2-7	-	-	TGTGCCAGCAGCCCAGGGTTGGACGAGCAGTACTTC	CASSPGLDEQYF
TRBV18	TRBJ2-7	-	-	TGTGCCGGCTCACCGGGGACCGTTACGCACGAGCAGTACTTC	CAGSPGTVTHEQYF
TRBV28	TRBJ2-4	-	few	TGTGCCAGCAGCCCGACTCTTCTAGCCAAAAACATTCAGTACTTC	CASSPTLLAKNIQYF
TRBV7-3	TRBJ2-7	-	-	TGTGCCAGCAGCCCCGGGGCTTCCTACGAGCAGCACTTC	CASSPGASYEQHF
TRBV28	TRBJ1-2	-	few	TGTGCCAGCTCGGACGAACAGGGTAATCTGAAAGGCTACACCTTC	CASSDEQGNLKGYTF
TRBV12-3/TRBV12-4	TRBJ1-2	-	-	TGTGCCAGCAGCCTTTTAGACACGACCTACTATGGCTACACCTTC	CASSLLDTTYYGYTF
TRBV7-9	TRBJ2-3	TRBD2	-	TGTGCCAGCAGCTTCGGTACTAGCGGGGGCCCTAGCACAGATACGCAGTATTTT	CASSFGTSGGPSTDTQYF
TRBV7-2	TRBJ2-1	-	few	TGTGCCAGCAGCTTAGAGTGGGGCTACTCCAGGCGCAATGAGCAGTTCTTC	CASSLEWGYSRRNEQFF
TRBV11-2	TRBJ2-5	-	-	TGTGCCAGCAGCTTAGACTTAGCGCGGCCCTCCCAGTACTTC	CASSLDLARPSQYF
TRBV18	TRBJ1-2	-	-	TGTGCCAGCTCACCCCCCATACCAGAAGCCTATGGCTACACCTTC	CASSPPIPEAYGYTF
TRBV20-1	TRBJ1-2	-	-	TGCAGTGCTAGAGGAGGTTGGACCCTTGGTTTTGGCTACACCTTC	CSARGGWTLGFGYTF
TRBV20-1	TRBJ1-1	-	-	TGCAGTGCCAACCCCAGGAGAGCTACCGAAGCTTTCTTT	CSANPRRATEAFF
TRBV6-2/TRBV6-3	TRBJ1-2	TRBD1	-	TGTGCCAGCAGTTACTTGGGGACTTCGACAGGGGCGAAAATTAACTATGGCTACACCTTC	CASSYLGTSTGAKINYGYTF
TRBV9	TRBJ2-5	-	-	TGTGCCAGCAGCGGACTGCCCGGGGAGACCCAGTACTTC	CASSGLPGETQYF
TRBV24-1	TRBJ1-2	TRBD1	-	TGTGCCACCAGTGACCGGGACAGGGGTCATTCCCATTATGGCTACACCTTC	CATSDRDRGHSHYGYTF
TRBV27	TRBJ2-7	-	-	TGTGCCAGCAGTTTTTTAGGGAGCGTTCGCGAGCAGTACTTC	CASSFLGSVREQYF